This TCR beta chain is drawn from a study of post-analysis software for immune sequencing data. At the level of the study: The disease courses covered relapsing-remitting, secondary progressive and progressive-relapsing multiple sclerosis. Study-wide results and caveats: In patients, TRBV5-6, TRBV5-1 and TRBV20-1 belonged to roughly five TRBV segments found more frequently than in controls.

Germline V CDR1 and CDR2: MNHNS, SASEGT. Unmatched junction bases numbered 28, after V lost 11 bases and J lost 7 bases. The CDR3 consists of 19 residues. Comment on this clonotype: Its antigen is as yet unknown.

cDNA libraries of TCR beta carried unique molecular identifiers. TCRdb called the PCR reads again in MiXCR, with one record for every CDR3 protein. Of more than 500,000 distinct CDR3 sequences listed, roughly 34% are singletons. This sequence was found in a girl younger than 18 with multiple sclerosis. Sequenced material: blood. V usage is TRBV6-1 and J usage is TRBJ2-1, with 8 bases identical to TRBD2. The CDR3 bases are TGTGCCCGCACCCTTTCCCATTTCGGGGGGGCCGGTCGGCGAAATGAGCAGTTCTTC. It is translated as CARTLSHFGGAGRRNEQFF.